One and the same sample provided the 19 T cell receptor beta chains below, sequenced in a study of graft-versus-host responses after intestinal transplantation. Produced via immunoSEQ multiplex PCR; TCRdb's table is partial and in-frame only. This table has around 13,000 clones, under 95% appearing once. Sequencing was performed on PBMCs, taken around 1,000 days after intestinal transplantation. These receptors were collected from a human patient who received an intestinal transplant, so some T cells may come from the graft donor.

The CDR3 sequence: CASSPYGGEKLFF. Written as DNA, the CDR3 is TGTGCCAGCAGCCCTTATGGGGGTGAAAAACTGTTTTTT. The V gene is TRBV28, the J gene TRBJ1-4; the D gene is possibly TRBD1 (5 bases). CDR3 length: 13 amino acids. Germline CDR1 and CDR2: MDHEN and SYDVKM. V lost 6 bases and J lost 7, with 12 bases in between.

V usage is TRBV10-3 and J usage is TRBJ2-2; a possible D gene is TRBD2 (6 bases). The CDR3 contains 15 residues. The germline gives CDR1 ENHRY, CDR2 SYGVKD. Trimming shortened V by 6 bases and J by 3 bases, and 14 bases separated the two germline ends. The CDR3 DNA sequence: TGTGCCATCAGCGTCCGCCCGGGGGACACCGGGGAGCTGTTTTTT. Translation gives CAISVRPGDTGELFF.

The J gene is TRBJ2-5, the V gene TRBV5-1, with 7 positions matching TRBD1. Germline V gene data show CDR1 as SGHRS and CDR2 as YFSETQ. The CDR3 runs to 14 residues. After removal of 3 bases from V and 3 bases from J, the junction contained 5 bases not matched to a gene. CDR3 protein: CASSWGTEKETQYF. CDR3 nucleotide sequence: TGCGCCAGCAGCTGGGGGACAGAGAAAGAGACCCAGTACTTC. Variable domain in full (rest from reference TRBV5-1 and TRBJ2-5): KAGVTQTPRYLIKTRGQQVTLSCSPISGHRSVSWYQQTPGQGLQFLFEYFSETQRNKGNFPGRFSGRQFSNSRSEMNVSTLELGDSALYLCASSWGTEKETQYFGPGTRLLVL.

The chain employs TRBV6-1 and TRBJ1-5, with a possible D match to TRBD1 (5 bases). The CDR3 sequence is 17 residues long. Germline CDR1 and CDR2: MNHNS and SASEGT. Trimming stripped 0 bases from V and 3 bases from J, with 15 bases between. The CDR3 here is CASSEAAGPQINQPQHF. CDR3 DNA sequence: TGTGCCAGCAGTGAAGCGGCGGGGCCGCAAATCAATCAGCCCCAGCATTTT.

This chain joins TRBV6-1 and TRBJ2-7; unclear D gene. The CDR3 has 12 amino acids. The germline V gene encodes CDR1 MNHNS and CDR2 SASEGT. V dropped 3 bases and J dropped 6 bases, with 9 bases sitting between them. The CDR3 is CASSEVPVEQYF. In DNA, the CDR3 is TGTGCCAGCAGTGAGGTCCCCGTCGAGCAGTACTTC.

The chain uses TRBV10-1 and TRBJ2-2; perhaps TRBD2 as D (5 bases). The germline V gene has CDR1 WNHNN and CDR2 SYGVQD (reference sequence). V was pared by 2 bases and J by 4 bases, with 11 bases between. This CDR3 has 15 amino acids. The CDR3 region is CASSEMEDPTGELFF. The DNA for the CDR3 is TGCGCCAGCAGTGAGATGGAGGACCCCACCGGGGAGCTGTTTTTT.

This clone came up once. The J gene is TRBJ2-5, the V gene TRBV20-1; D is unresolved. The germline gives CDR1 DFQATT, CDR2 SNEGSKA (reference sequence). Trimming stripped 2 bases from V and 4 bases from J, with 5 bases between. CDR3 length: 11 amino acids. Written as DNA, the CDR3 is TGCAGTGCTAGAAAACTAGAGACCCAGTACTTC. This sequence encodes CSARKLETQYF.

V is TRBV6-5 and J is TRBJ1-1; 7 bases are a match to TRBD1. From germline, CDR1 is MNHEY and CDR2 SVGAGI. There are 14 residues in the CDR3. Trimming cost V 4 bases and J 6 bases; bases outside gene matches: 8. The CDR3 nucleotides read TGTGCCAGCAGTTTAACAGGGGCGGTGGCTGAAGCTTTCTTT. Protein sequence: CASSLTGAVAEAFF.

A few counts support this clone. The CDR3 protein is CASSLGLAGGPNPYEQYF. DNA for the CDR3: TGTGCCAGCAGCTTAGGACTAGCGGGGGGGCCCAACCCCTACGAGCAGTACTTC. V usage is TRBV5-4 and J usage is TRBJ2-7; the match to TRBD2 covers 15 bases. The CDR3 is 18 amino acids. The V and J ends lost 2 bases and 2 bases, in that order; junction bases with no gene match: 8. Germline V lookup: CDR1 SGHNT, CDR2 YYREEE (reference sequence). Based on the CDR3 plus reference TRBV5-4 and TRBJ2-7, the full variable domain is ETGVTQSPTHLIKTRGQQVTLRCSSQSGHNTVSWYQQALGQGPQFIFQYYREEENGRGNFPPRFSGLQFPNYSSELNVNALELDDSALYLCASSLGLAGGPNPYEQYFGPGTRLTVT.

The V call is TRBV18, the J call TRBJ2-1; D remains ambiguous. The CDR3 is made up of 16 amino acids. The germline V gene encodes CDR1 KGHSH and CDR2 LQKENI. V was pared by 0 bases and J by 4 bases, with 13 bases between. The chain's CDR3 is CASSPPSGRTYNEQFF. The CDR3 nucleotides are TGTGCCAGCTCACCACCGTCGGGCAGAACATACAATGAGCAGTTCTTC.

The J gene is TRBJ2-5, the V gene TRBV25-1, with no clear D. The CDR3 extends over 11 amino acids. Trimming cost V 3 bases and J 4 bases, with 3 bases left between them. CDR1 MGHDK and CDR2 SYGVNS come from the germline V gene. CDR3 nucleotide sequence: TGTGCCAGCAGTGATCCAGAGACCCAGTACTTC. Amino acid sequence: CASSDPETQYF.

As for this clone: The sample has other DNA sequences that encode this CDR3 too. The chain is built from TRBV2 and TRBJ1-6; TRBD1 might be the D (6 bases). This CDR3 is built from 14 residues. CDR1 is SNHLY, CDR2 FYNNEI, per germline. V shed 8 bases and J shed 7 bases, with 15 bases lying between them. The chain's CDR3 is CASWGGQGNSPLHF. The CDR3 DNA is TGTGCCAGCTGGGGCGGGCAGGGGAATTCACCCCTCCACTTT. The full variable domain, completed using reference TRBV2 and TRBJ1-6, is EPEVTQTPSHQVTQMGQEVILRCVPISNHLYFYWYRQILGQKVEFLVSFYNNEISEKSEIFDDQFSVERPDGSNFTLKIRSTKLEDSAMYFCASWGGQGNSPLHFGNGTRLTVT.

This chain connects TRBV6-4 to TRBJ2-1, with 9 positions matching TRBD1. Germline V gene data show CDR1 as MRHNA and CDR2 as SNTAGT. After removal of 6 bases from V and 10 bases from J, the junction contained 4 bases not matched to a gene. CDR3 length equals 12 residues. The CDR3 nucleotides read TGTGCCAGCAGCGGACAGGGGACGGAGCAGTTCTTC. Translating gives CASSGQGTEQFF.

The rearrangement joins TRBV12-5 to TRBJ1-2; unclear D gene. Germline-derived CDR1 and CDR2 are LGHNT and FRNRAP. The CDR3 runs 11 residues. V was shortened by 11 bases and J by 6 bases, with 13 bases between the two germline ends. The CDR3 region is CAALRGDGYTF. CDR3 coding DNA: TGTGCTGCACTACGTGGGGATGGCTACACCTTC.

V gene TRBV6-5 combines with J gene TRBJ2-2, with D tentatively TRBD1 (6 bases). V lost 6 bases, J lost 4 bases, and 12 bases lay in between. Looked up from germline, CDR1 is MNHEY and CDR2 is SVGAGI. The CDR3 runs 14 residues. CDR3 DNA: TGTGCCAGCAGCTCGACAGGCGGCACCGGGGAGCTGTTTTTT. Protein product: CASSSTGGTGELFF.

Details on this clone: In the same sample, other DNA sequences code for this CDR3. The genes are TRBV6-5 and TRBJ2-7, with D possibly TRBD1 on 6 matching bases. This CDR3 region has 15 residues. The V end was cut by 0 bases, the J end by 2 bases, with 11 bases between. CDR1 is MNHEY and CDR2 is SVGAGI in the germline V gene. The CDR3, as DNA: TGTGCCAGCAGTTACTCCCGAAGGGGGACCTACGAGCAGTACTTC. Translated, it gives CASSYSRRGTYEQYF.

The chain is built from TRBV18 and TRBJ1-1; D not certain. The CDR3 is 16 amino acids. Germline loops: CDR1 KGHSH, CDR2 LQKENI. Trimming took off 2 bases at V and 1 base at J, with 14 bases between the two ends. DNA of the CDR3: TGTGCCAGCTCACCAGGTTCCCAGACTACGAACACTGAAGCTTTCTTT. Protein product: CASSPGSQTTNTEAFF.

V is TRBV29-1 and J is TRBJ1-2; D ambiguous. CDR3 length: 10 amino acids. V shed 4 bases and J shed 7 bases, with 7 bases lying between them. Germline CDR1 is SQVTM and CDR2 is ANQGSEA. The CDR3 DNA reads as TGCAGCGTTGGGACGGGTGGCTACACCTTC. This gives the protein CSVGTGGYTF. The full variable domain, rest sourced from reference TRBV29-1 and TRBJ1-2, is SAVISQKPSRDICQRGTSLTIQCQVDSQVTMMFWYRQQPGQSLTLIATANQGSEATYESGFVIDKFPISRPNLTFSTLTVSNMSPEDSSIYLCSVGTGGYTFGSGTRLTVV.

The sample holds one count of this clone. At one boundary the junction diverges from the germline segment, which might be a read error. V and J are TRBV5-1 and TRBJ1-1, with D tentatively TRBD1 (6 bases). The CDR3 has 14 residues. From germline, CDR1 is SGHRS and CDR2 YFSETQ. The CDR3 DNA sequence: TGCGCCAGCAGCTACAGGACAGCGAACACTGAAGATTTCTTT. It specifies CASSYRTANTEDFF.